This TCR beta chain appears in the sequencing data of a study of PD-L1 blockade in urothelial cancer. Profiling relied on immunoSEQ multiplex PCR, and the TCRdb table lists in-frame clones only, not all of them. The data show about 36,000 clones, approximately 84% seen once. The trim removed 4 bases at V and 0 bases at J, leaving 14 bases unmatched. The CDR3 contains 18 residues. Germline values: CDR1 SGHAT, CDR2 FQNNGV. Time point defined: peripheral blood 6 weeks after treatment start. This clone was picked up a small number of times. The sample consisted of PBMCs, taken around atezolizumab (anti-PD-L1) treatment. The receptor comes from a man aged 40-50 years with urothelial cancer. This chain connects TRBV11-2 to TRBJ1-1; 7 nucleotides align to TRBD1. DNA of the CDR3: TGTGCCAGCAGCTCGGACAGGAGTTGGGACCAACTGAACACTGAAGCTTTCTTT. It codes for CASSSDRSWDQLNTEAFF.